Given below is one TCR beta chain in context. Its antigen is currently not known. Base qualities are not recorded, but no much larger clone differs from it by a single base. The CDR3 spans 16 residues, from the cysteine through the phenylalanine. Only CDR3 DNA remains: 48 bases, in frame from the first base. Trimming accounts for 0 bases at V and 6 bases at J, while the number of junction bases matched to no gene is 4. Taken from the germline V gene, the CDR1 and CDR2 loops are LGHNA and YNFKEQ. The immunoSEQ Assay, a bias-controlled multiplex PCR, was used to amplify TCRbeta CDR3 regions from genomic DNA. As for the original processing: Within the assay, amplification of reference gene primers was used to estimate how many nucleated cells each sample contained. To quantify the absolute abundance of each unique TCRbeta CDR3 rearrangement, sequence reads were collapsed and filtered. Productive Simpson clonality was computed per sample as the square root of Simpson's diversity index over productive rearrangements. Imported from immuneACCESS, the table was reduced by TCRdb to in-frame sequences with V and J called. These copies leave out some clones; in studies compared against another copy, an unresolved V gene accounts for under half, and the cause of the remainder is not known. The V and J calls and the clone size are those of that table, but D and trimming were determined from the DNA. The sample yields around 500,000 clones; 70% to 90% were counted once. The ten largest clonotypes hold 6.5% to 8.5% of the sample.

These data come from a study of blood T cell repertoires in COVID-19 (dated by TCRdb to the early 2020s). Looking at the study overall: Samples from collaborators originated in the United States, Italy and Spain and spanned both the acute and convalescent phases of COVID-19. The material from the prospective study consisted of cDNA or gDNA derived from T cells, B-cell-depleted T cells, or PBMCs. The repertoires were released in a freely available public database intended as a resource for research on the immune response to SARS-CoV-2. Nearly every sample came with metadata listing a de-identified subject ID, COVID-19 status, age in years and sex. The samples were drawn from the first 160 participants of the ongoing ImmuneRACE study and from some 1,300 subjects provided by 6 global collaborators. Where available, HLA class I and class II types were taken from metadata supplied by the sample provider and were not determined by assay-based typing. Deeply sampled blood TCRbeta repertoires from subjects exposed to, actively infected with, or recovered from COVID-19 were included in the dataset. The paper's findings and limits, for the study overall: How much clinical and demographic metadata was included differed by source and by participant, and the metadata was provided uncurated.

In the prospective study, participants were about 18 to 89 years old, resided in 20 to 30 geographic areas of the United States, and were enrolled through a virtual design. In the prospective study, participants were assigned to cohorts based on the clinical history participants reported in a screening survey and a study questionnaire. For ImmuneRACE Cohort 3, a participant was defined as recovered based on two consecutive negative NP/OP PCR tests, clearance by a healthcare professional, or resolution of symptoms. Mobile phlebotomists in the prospective study collected whole blood, serum and a nasopharyngeal or oropharyngeal swab from every participant. Participants in the prospective study had the option to provide additional blood draws and questionnaires over an approximately two-month period. Blood samples from the prospective study were shipped frozen or at room temperature prior to DNA extraction.

This chain joins TRBV4-2 to TRBJ2-2, with 10 bases in between that match TRBD2. The receptor's source is a woman aged 55-69 years who had recovered from COVID-19. Sequences were obtained from PBMCs or T cells enriched from blood (not recorded which). The sequenced DNA is TGTGCCAGCAGCCAAGAGCCTAGCGGGGGAGCCGGGGAGCTGTTTTTT. Its coded protein is CASSQEPSGGAGELFF.